The 20 T cell receptor beta chains listed next were all sequenced from one sample in a study of shared clonotypes between healthy human individuals. Using immunoSEQ multiplex PCR, the repertoire was profiled, and TCRdb retains in-frame clones only, with some absent. The repertoire has about 1.1 million clones, about 84% of them found once; the top ten carry more than 0.55%. The sample taken for sequencing was memory CD4+ T cells from PBMCs. The subset is: CD45RA-negative fraction. The source of these receptors is a man aged 18 to 35 in good health. Some clones in this sample may be carry-over from other donors' samples.

This clone was observed many times. The chain employs TRBV5-5 and TRBJ2-7; the match to TRBD1 covers 8 bases. Trimming at V came to 5 bases and at J to 5 bases, leaving 9 bases not matched to a gene. Germline CDR1 reads SGHKS; CDR2 reads YYEKEE (reference sequence). The length of the CDR3 is 14 residues. CDR3 protein: CASSFPGQGHEQYF. Here the CDR3 DNA reads TGTGCCAGCAGTTTCCCTGGACAGGGCCACGAGCAGTACTTC.

The count of this clone is one. The V call is TRBV30, the J call TRBJ1-2; D is unclear. The CDR3 sequence is 13 residues long. Trimming took 0 bases from V and 11 from J, leaving 16 bases between them. Germline V gene sequence: CDR1 GTSNPN, CDR2 SVGIG (reference sequence). DNA of the CDR3: TGTGCCTGGAGTGTTTCTCGGCGGACTTGGTACACCTTC. Translating gives CAWSVSRRTWYTF.

The gene calls are TRBV7-3 and TRBJ2-2, with TRBD2 identical over 7 bases. CDR1 SGHTA and CDR2 FQGTGA come from the germline V gene. The ends lost 1 base at V and 7 bases at J; junction bases unmatched: 6. This CDR3 spans 15 amino acids. In nucleotides, the CDR3 is TGTGCCAGCAGCTTAAGTGGGAGGGCAATCGGGGAGCTGTTTTTT. Translation gives CASSLSGRAIGELFF.

The chain uses TRBV9 and TRBJ1-3, with D unclear. The V and J ends lost 7 bases and 4 bases respectively, with 12 bases between them. Germline V gene sequence: CDR1 SGDLS, CDR2 YYNGEE. This CDR3 has 13 residues. CDR3 protein: CASGEGAGNTIYF. CDR3 bases: TGTGCCAGCGGGGAGGGAGCAGGAAACACCATATATTTT.

The chain is built from TRBV5-1 and TRBJ2-2; 8 bases line up with TRBD2. The V and J ends lost 2 bases and 6 bases, in that order; junction bases with no gene match: 3. Looked up from germline, CDR1 is SGHRS and CDR2 is YFSETQ. The CDR3 sequence is 14 residues long. The CDR3 DNA is TGCGCCAGCAGCTTTGGACTAGCTCCCGGGGAGCTGTTTTTT. This sequence encodes CASSFGLAPGELFF.

The CDR3 DNA reads TGTGCCAGCAGTCGAGCTCCGGGGGTTGGGGGAAACACCATATATTTT. Its translation: CASSRAPGVGGNTIYF. The chain has TRBV28 and TRBJ1-3, with D perhaps matching TRBD1 (5 bases). The CDR3 has 16 residues. V was clipped by 5 bases and J by 4 bases, with 18 bases between them. CDR1 and CDR2 (germline): MDHEN, SYDVKM. The entire variable domain, with the rest obtained from reference TRBV28 and TRBJ1-3, is as follows: DVKVTQSSRYLVKRTGEKVFLECVQDMDHENMFWYRQDPGLGLRLIYFSYDVKMKEKGDIPEGYSVSREKKERFSLILESASTNQTSMYLCASSRAPGVGGNTIYFGEGSWLTVV.

V usage is TRBV30 and J usage is TRBJ1-5; the D is unclear. The germline V gene encodes CDR1 GTSNPN and CDR2 SVGIG (reference sequence). CDR3 length: 13 amino acids. The V end lost 2 bases, the J end lost 3 bases, and 8 bases lay between the germline ends. CDR3 sequence (DNA): TGTGCCTGGAGTCCAGGAATCAATCAGCCCCAGCATTTT. Translating gives CAWSPGINQPQHF.

The chain links TRBV5-6 to TRBJ2-6, with D tentatively TRBD1 or TRBD2 (5 bases each). The V end lost 1 base, the J end lost 0 bases, and 11 bases lay between the germline ends. CDR3 size: 17 residues. Germline values: CDR1 SGHDT, CDR2 YYEEEE. The CDR3 DNA reads TGTGCCAGCAGCTTGCTAGGGGACCCCTCTGGGGCCAACGTCCTGACTTTC. Its protein is CASSLLGDPSGANVLTF.

CDR3 DNA sequence: TGTGCCAGCATCTCACTAGCGGGAGGGTCCTACGAGCAGTACTTC. Translation: CASISLAGGSYEQYF. The chain combines TRBV28 with TRBJ2-7; 13 bases are a match to TRBD2. Germline CDR1 reads MDHEN; CDR2 reads SYDVKM. The V gene end was trimmed by 7 bases and the J gene end by 1 base; junction bases not matched to a gene: 4. The CDR3 is made up of 15 amino acids.

The chain has TRBV30 and TRBJ2-4, with 11 bases matching TRBD1. Trimming removed 6 bases from V and 6 bases from J; junction bases left unmatched: 10. CDR1 and CDR2 (germline): GTSNPN, SVGIG (reference sequence). There are 15 residues in the CDR3. CDR3 sequence reads: CACRGTGGFGNIQYF. CDR3 nucleotide sequence: TGTGCCTGCCGGGGGACAGGGGGTTTCGGAAACATTCAGTACTTC.

This clone was seen once. This rearrangement joins TRBV18 to TRBJ2-4; weak D call: TRBD1 (6 bases). V lost 6 bases and J 6 bases, leaving 18 bases between the germline ends. The CDR3 spans 15 residues. Germline lookup yields CDR1 KGHSH and CDR2 LQKENI. The CDR3 sequence: CASSSGTHEGNIQYF. For the CDR3, the DNA is TGTGCCAGCTCGTCCGGGACACACGAGGGAAACATTCAGTACTTC. The full variable domain, in which reference TRBV18 and TRBJ2-4 provide the parts outside the CDR3, is NAGVMQNPRHLVRRRGQEARLRCSPMKGHSHVYWYRQLPEEGLKFMVYLQKENIIDESGMPKERFSAEFPKEGPSILRIQQVVRGDSAAYFCASSSGTHEGNIQYFGAGTRLSVL.

This clone has just a few counts. V and J are TRBV30 and TRBJ1-5; no definite D call. CDR3 length: 12 amino acids. CDR1 and CDR2 (germline): GTSNPN, SVGIG (reference sequence). Trimming took 0 bases from V and 6 from J, leaving 6 bases between them. This chain's CDR3 is CAWSVMSQPQHF. The CDR3, as DNA: TGTGCCTGGAGTGTAATGAGTCAGCCCCAGCATTTT.

The table lists this clone with a few counts. The CDR3 reads CASSFARRAFF. The CDR3 coding sequence is TGTGCCAGCAGTTTCGCCCGAAGAGCTTTCTTT. V usage is TRBV6-1 and J usage is TRBJ1-1, with no clear D. The CDR3 length is 11 residues. Germline CDR1 reads MNHNS; CDR2 reads SASEGT. V lost 5 bases and J lost 10, with 11 bases in between.

Only a few counts were recorded for this clone. The chain links TRBV5-5 to TRBJ1-5; D possibly corresponds to TRBD1 (6 bases). V was shortened by 3 bases and J by 4 bases, with 14 bases between the two germline ends. Germline V gene lookup returns CDR1 SGHKS and CDR2 YYEKEE (reference sequence). CDR3 size: 15 residues. CDR3 sequence: CASSWGTQENQPQHF. For the CDR3, the DNA is TGTGCCAGCAGCTGGGGGACACAAGAGAATCAGCCCCAGCATTTT.

The rearrangement links TRBV29-1 to TRBJ1-2; the D is unclear. CDR1 is SQVTM, CDR2 ANQGSEA, per germline. Trimming took 1 base from V and 7 from J, leaving 13 bases between them. There are 13 residues in the CDR3. The CDR3 nucleotides are TGCAGCGTTGAAGGATGGCAGGTCCCTGGCTACACCTTC. The encoded protein is CSVEGWQVPGYTF.

Points on this clone: This sample also contains other DNA sequences that code for the same CDR3. The chain employs TRBV28 and TRBJ2-6; no clear D gene. The CDR3 consists of 15 residues. CDR1 is MDHEN and CDR2 is SYDVKM in the germline V gene. The germline V and J ends were trimmed by 1 base and 0 bases, with 4 bases remaining between them. This chain's CDR3 is CASSLFGSGANVLTF. CDR3 DNA sequence: TGTGCCAGCAGTTTATTTGGCTCTGGGGCCAACGTCCTGACTTTC.

V is TRBV15 and J is TRBJ2-1; 14 bases match TRBD2. Germline V gene lookup returns CDR1 LNHNV and CDR2 YYDKDF (reference sequence). The trim removed 8 bases at V and 6 bases at J, leaving 9 bases unmatched. This CDR3 region has 16 residues. CDR3 region: CATPTGTSGSTNEQFF. The CDR3 DNA follows: TGTGCCACCCCCACCGGGACTAGCGGGAGCACCAATGAGCAGTTCTTC.

This clone was seen a few times. V and J are TRBV6-5 and TRBJ1-2; D is perhaps TRBD1 (6 bases). V gave up 6 bases and J gave up 2 bases, with 10 bases separating them. CDR1 and CDR2 from the germline V gene are MNHEY and SVGAGI. The CDR3 is 13 amino acids. The CDR3 loop is CASRQGQNYGYTF. The DNA for the CDR3 is TGTGCCAGCAGGCAGGGGCAGAACTATGGCTACACCTTC.

The rearrangement joins TRBV4-2 to TRBJ1-3, with D tentatively TRBD1 (6 bases). Germline V gene data show CDR1 as LGHNA and CDR2 as YNFKEQ. The V end was cut by 4 bases, the J end by 4 bases, with 14 bases between. CDR3 length: 15 residues. The CDR3 here is CASSPNRVTGNTIYF. CDR3 DNA: TGTGCCAGCAGCCCCAACAGGGTAACGGGAAACACCATATATTTT.

This clone was observed a single time. This chain connects TRBV25-1 to TRBJ2-2; D is uncertain. Germline-derived CDR1 and CDR2 are MGHDK and SYGVNS. The CDR3 is 12 amino acids. The ends were cut back, 1 base at V and 7 bases at J, with 4 bases in the middle. The CDR3 reads CASSEFSGELFF. The CDR3 DNA reads TGTGCCAGCAGTGAATTTAGCGGGGAGCTGTTTTTT.